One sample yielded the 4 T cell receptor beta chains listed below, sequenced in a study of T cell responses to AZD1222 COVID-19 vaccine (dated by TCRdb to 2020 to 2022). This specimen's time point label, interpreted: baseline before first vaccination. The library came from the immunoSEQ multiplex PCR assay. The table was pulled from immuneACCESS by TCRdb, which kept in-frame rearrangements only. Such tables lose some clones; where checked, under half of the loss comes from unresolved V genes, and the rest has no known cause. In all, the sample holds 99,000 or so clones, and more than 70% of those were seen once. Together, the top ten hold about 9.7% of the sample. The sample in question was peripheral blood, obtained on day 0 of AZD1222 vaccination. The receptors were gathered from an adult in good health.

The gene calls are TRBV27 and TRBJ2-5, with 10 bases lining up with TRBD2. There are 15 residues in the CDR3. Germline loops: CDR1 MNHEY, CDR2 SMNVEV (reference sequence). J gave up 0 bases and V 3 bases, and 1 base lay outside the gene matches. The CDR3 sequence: CASSFLAGDQETQYF. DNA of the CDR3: TGTGCCAGCAGTTTCCTAGCGGGGGACCAAGAGACCCAGTACTTC.

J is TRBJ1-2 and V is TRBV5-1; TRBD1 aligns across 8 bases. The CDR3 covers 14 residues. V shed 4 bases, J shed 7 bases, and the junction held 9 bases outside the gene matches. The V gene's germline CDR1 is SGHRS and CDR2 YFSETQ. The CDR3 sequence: CASSPGQVGSGYTF. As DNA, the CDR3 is TGCGCCAGCAGCCCGGGACAGGTGGGTTCTGGCTACACCTTC.

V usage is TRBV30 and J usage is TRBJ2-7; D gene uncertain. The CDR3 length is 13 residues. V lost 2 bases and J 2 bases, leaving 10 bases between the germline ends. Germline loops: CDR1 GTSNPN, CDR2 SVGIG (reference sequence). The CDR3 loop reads CAWSPGSPYEQYF. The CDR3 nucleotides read TGTGCCTGGAGTCCGGGTTCCCCCTACGAGCAGTACTTC.

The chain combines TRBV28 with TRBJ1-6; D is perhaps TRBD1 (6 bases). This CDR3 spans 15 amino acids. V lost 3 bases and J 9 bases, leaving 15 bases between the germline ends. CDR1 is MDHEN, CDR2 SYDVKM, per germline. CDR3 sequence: CASSFGQAGASPLHF. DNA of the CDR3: TGTGCCAGCAGTTTTGGGCAGGCAGGGGCTTCACCCCTCCACTTT.